A selection of T cell receptor beta chains follows, all from one sample in a study of early stage breast cancer tumors. Produced via immunoSEQ multiplex PCR; TCRdb's table is partial and in-frame only. The table records 25,000 to 35,000 clones, more than 65% of them present only once. What was sequenced was breast tumor tissue. The receptors were gathered from a person under 45 with breast cancer. Each CDR3 is given with its conserved first and last residue. A D gene is named only where the DNA matches it firmly. Only some rows state a clone size, as once, few, many or a class for expanded clones.

TRBD1 TRBJ1-2 few 18 TRBV7-6 TGTGCCAGCAGCTCCTCCGGGACAGGGGGATATACTAACTATGGCTACACCTTC CASSSSGTGGYTNYGYTF
. TRBJ2-3 . 14 TRBV5-1 TGCGCCAGCAGCTTGGCGGGGTCTTCTGCTACGCAGTATTTT CASSLAGSSATQYF
TRBD2 TRBJ2-2 . 15 TRBV11-3 TGTGCCAGCAGCTTACTAGCGGGAGTGTCCGGGGAGCTGTTTTTT CASSLLAGVSGELFF
TRBD2 TRBJ2-1 . 14 TRBV9 TGTGCCAGCAGCGGACTAGCGGCCCAAGGGGAGCAGTTCTTC CASSGLAAQGEQFF
. TRBJ1-4 . 17 TRBV4-1 TGCGCCAGCAGCCAACGCCCGGGTCAGGCAACTAATGAAAAACTGTTTTTT CASSQRPGQATNEKLFF
TRBD2 TRBJ2-1 . 16 TRBV11-2 TGTGCCAGCAGCCCCCGGACTAGCGGGCTATACAATGAGCAGTTCTTC CASSPRTSGLYNEQFF
. TRBJ1-5 . 13 TRBV5-5 TGTGCCAGCAGCTTCCAGGCTCATCAGCCCCAGCATTTT CASSFQAHQPQHF
. TRBJ1-5 . 11 TRBV30 TGTGCCTGGGGAGGGGAGCAGCCCCAGCATTTT CAWGGEQPQHF
. TRBJ2-3 . 14 TRBV11-2 TGTGCCAGCAGCTTAAACCTCGCCTCAGATACGCAGTATTTT CASSLNLASDTQYF
TRBD1 TRBJ2-2 . 15 TRBV19 TGTGCCAGTAGAACACAGGGGGCCTACACCGGGGAGCTGTTTTTT CASRTQGAYTGELFF
TRBD2 TRBJ2-3 . 16 TRBV10-3 TGTGCCATCAGTGACGGACTAGCGGGAGAAGGTTATACGCAGTATTTT CAISDGLAGEGYTQYF
. TRBJ2-7 few 10 TRBV10-3 TGTGCCATCAGTGAGCTCGAGCAGTACTTC CAISELEQYF
. TRBJ1-1 once 12 TRBV13 TGTGCCAGCAGCTTCGGAGACACTGAAGCTTTCTTT CASSFGDTEAFF
TRBD2 TRBJ2-3 . 19 TRBV7-9 TGTGCCAGCAGCCAGGGACTAGCGGGAGGCGTGAGCCTCACAGATACGCAGTATTTT CASSQGLAGGVSLTDTQYF
. TRBJ2-5 . 13 TRBV9 TGTGCCAGCGCCGCGAGCCCTCAAGAGACCCAGTACTTC CASAASPQETQYF
. TRBJ2-2 few 14 TRBV19 TGTGCCAGTAGCCTGGCGGATAACACCGGGGAGCTGTTTTTT CASSLADNTGELFF
TRBD1 TRBJ1-1 . 15 TRBV10-3 TGTGCCATCAAGAAGGCGGACAGGATTGGCACTGAAGCTTTCTTT CAIKKADRIGTEAFF
. TRBJ2-1 . 14 TRBV2 TGTGCCAGCAGTGTAGAGCGGACCTACAATGAGCAGTTCTTC CASSVERTYNEQFF
. TRBJ2-2 . 15 TRBV10-2 TGCGCCAGCATGGGCGGGTTGTTGAACACCGGGGAGCTGTTTTTT CASMGGLLNTGELFF
. TRBJ1-2 . 17 TRBV7-9 TGTGCCAGCAGCTTAGAGGGGCCTTCCGGGCCCTCCTATGGCTACACCTTC CASSLEGPSGPSYGYTF
. TRBJ2-7 . 13 TRBV4-2 TGTGCCAGCAGCCAAGGGGGTGAAAACGAGCAGTACTTC CASSQGGENEQYF
TRBD1 TRBJ1-1 . 16 TRBV7-8 TGTGCCAGCAGCGTGGGACAGGGGGCCGGGAACACTGAAGCTTTCTTT CASSVGQGAGNTEAFF
TRBD1 TRBJ2-1 . 13 TRBV7-9 TGTGCCAGCAGCTTGGGACAGGGGAATGAGCAGTTCTTC CASSLGQGNEQFF
TRBD1 TRBJ1-1 . 17 TRBV30 TGTGCCTGGAGCCCTAGGACAGGGGGCCTCCTGAACACTGAAGCTTTCTTT CAWSPRTGGLLNTEAFF
. TRBJ2-3 . 17 TRBV11-2 TGTGCCAGCAGCGCTGTTCGGCCGGGGGCTCGATATCGGGGGCAGTATTTT CASSAVRPGARYRGQYF
TRBD1 TRBJ2-7 . 14 TRBV18 TGTGCCAGCTCACCACCGCGGGCAGGGGGCGAGCAGTACTTC CASSPPRAGGEQYF
. TRBJ1-5 . 11 TRBV9 TGTGCCAGCGGTGTGAATCAGCCCCAGCATTTT CASGVNQPQHF
. TRBJ2-3 . 16 TRBV5-6 TGTGCCAGCAGCTTCCGGGGGCCGGACCCCACAGATACGCAGTATTTT CASSFRGPDPTDTQYF
. TRBJ2-5 . 11 TRBV29-1 TGCAGCGTTGCCACCCCCCCGACCCAGTACTTC CSVATPPTQYF
. TRBJ1-4 few 14 TRBV18 TGTGCCAGCTCACCCGACAGGAGTAATGAAAAACTGTTTTTT CASSPDRSNEKLFF